The rows below give T cell receptor beta chains drawn from one sample of a study of T cell changes during pregnancy in multiple sclerosis. Only in-frame clones appear in the TCRdb table, and some are missing; sequencing was by immunoSEQ multiplex PCR. The table has about 68,000 clones, about 90% seen once. The sample consisted of peripheral blood, taken in the second trimester of pregnancy. Receptor source: a female donor with multiple sclerosis, enrolled in a pregnancy study. Each CDR3 is given with its conserved first and last residue. The D gene is left open where the match is weak. Not all rows give a size; the values are once, few, many and, for expanded clones, a class.

d_call	v_call	j_call	clone_size	cdr3_aa	cdr3_nt
-	TRBV25-1	TRBJ2-7	-	CASSETATYEQYF	TGTGCCAGCAGTGAAACCGCTACCTACGAGCAGTACTTC
TRBD2	TRBV9	TRBJ2-3	-	CASSVAGAGSTDTQYF	TGTGCCAGCAGCGTAGCGGGAGCGGGGAGCACAGATACGCAGTATTTT
TRBD1	TRBV2	TRBJ1-1	once	CASTRTGGLTEAFF	TGTGCCAGCACTAGGACAGGGGGCTTGACTGAAGCTTTCTTT
-	TRBV27	TRBJ2-7	-	CASSRPGQGHEQYF	TGTGCCAGCAGCCGCCCCGGGCAGGGCCACGAGCAGTACTTC
TRBD2	TRBV7-2	TRBJ2-4	-	CASSPTGTNRIQYF	TGTGCCAGCAGCCCCACCGGGACTAACCGTATTCAGTACTTC
TRBD1	TRBV25-1	TRBJ2-7	-	CASTAGTGYEQYF	TGTGCCAGCACCGCTGGGACAGGCTACGAGCAGTACTTC
TRBD2	TRBV15	TRBJ2-2	-	CATALAGLLTAGELFF	TGTGCCACCGCGCTAGCGGGGTTACTTACGGCCGGGGAGCTGTTTTTT
TRBD1	TRBV7-2	TRBJ2-7	-	CASSPWDSYEQYF	TGTGCCAGCAGCCCTTGGGACAGCTACGAGCAGTACTTC
TRBD1	TRBV7-3	TRBJ2-4	-	CASSLLSVGQGVQYF	TGTGCCAGCAGCTTACTATCCGTGGGACAGGGCGTTCAGTACTTC
-	TRBV27	TRBJ2-3	-	CASSAAGLVSADTQYF	TGTGCCAGCAGTGCTGCGGGACTCGTGTCCGCAGATACGCAGTATTTT
-	TRBV7-6	TRBJ1-1	-	CASSPIGGTEAFF	TGTGCCAGCAGCCCCATAGGGGGAACTGAAGCTTTCTTT
TRBD1	TRBV6-5	TRBJ1-5	-	CASSVDRNHNQPQHF	TGTGCCAGCAGTGTGGACAGGAATCACAATCAGCCCCAGCATTTT
-	TRBV18	TRBJ2-5	-	CASSVGLAETQYF	TGTGCCAGCTCAGTAGGACTCGCGGAGACCCAGTACTTC
TRBD1	TRBV7-2	TRBJ1-4	-	CASSSDRATNEKLFF	TGTGCCAGCAGCTCCGACAGGGCCACTAATGAAAAACTGTTTTTT
TRBD1	TRBV18	TRBJ1-4	-	CASSPISDRGEKLFF	TGTGCCAGCTCACCAATAAGTGACAGGGGAGAAAAACTGTTTTTT
-	TRBV9	TRBJ2-3	-	CASSPPGGTDTQYF	TGTGCCAGCAGCCCCCCCGGGGGCACAGATACGCAGTATTTT
-	TRBV4-2	TRBJ2-1	-	CASSQVLAVSYNEQFF	TGTGCCAGCAGCCAAGTCTTAGCGGTCTCCTACAATGAGCAGTTCTTC